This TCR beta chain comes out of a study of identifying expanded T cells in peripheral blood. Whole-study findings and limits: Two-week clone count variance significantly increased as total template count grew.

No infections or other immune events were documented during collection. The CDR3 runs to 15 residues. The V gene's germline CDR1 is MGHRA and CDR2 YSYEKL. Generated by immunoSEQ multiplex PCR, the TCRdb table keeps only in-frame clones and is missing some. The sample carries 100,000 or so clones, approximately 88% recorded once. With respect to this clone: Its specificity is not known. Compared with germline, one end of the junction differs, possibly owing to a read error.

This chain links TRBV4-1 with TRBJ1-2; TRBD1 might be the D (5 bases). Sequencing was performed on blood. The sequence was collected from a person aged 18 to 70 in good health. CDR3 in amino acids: CASSQGGSRQGERNF. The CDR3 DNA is TGCGCCAGCAGCCAAGGCGGGTCCAGGCAAGGGGAGAGGAACTTC.